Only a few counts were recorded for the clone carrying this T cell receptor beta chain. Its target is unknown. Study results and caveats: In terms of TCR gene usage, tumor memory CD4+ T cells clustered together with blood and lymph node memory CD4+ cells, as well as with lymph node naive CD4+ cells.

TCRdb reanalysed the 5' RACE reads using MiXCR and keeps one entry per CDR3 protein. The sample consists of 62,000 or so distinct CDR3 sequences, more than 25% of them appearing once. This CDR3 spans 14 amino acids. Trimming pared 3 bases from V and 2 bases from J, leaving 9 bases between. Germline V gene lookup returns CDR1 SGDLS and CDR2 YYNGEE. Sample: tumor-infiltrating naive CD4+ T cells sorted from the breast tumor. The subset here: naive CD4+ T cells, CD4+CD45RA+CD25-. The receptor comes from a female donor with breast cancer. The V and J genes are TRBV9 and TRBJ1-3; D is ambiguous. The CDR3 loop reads CASSGGITGNTIYF. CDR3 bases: TGTGCCAGCAGCGGTGGGATTACTGGAAACACCATATATTTT.